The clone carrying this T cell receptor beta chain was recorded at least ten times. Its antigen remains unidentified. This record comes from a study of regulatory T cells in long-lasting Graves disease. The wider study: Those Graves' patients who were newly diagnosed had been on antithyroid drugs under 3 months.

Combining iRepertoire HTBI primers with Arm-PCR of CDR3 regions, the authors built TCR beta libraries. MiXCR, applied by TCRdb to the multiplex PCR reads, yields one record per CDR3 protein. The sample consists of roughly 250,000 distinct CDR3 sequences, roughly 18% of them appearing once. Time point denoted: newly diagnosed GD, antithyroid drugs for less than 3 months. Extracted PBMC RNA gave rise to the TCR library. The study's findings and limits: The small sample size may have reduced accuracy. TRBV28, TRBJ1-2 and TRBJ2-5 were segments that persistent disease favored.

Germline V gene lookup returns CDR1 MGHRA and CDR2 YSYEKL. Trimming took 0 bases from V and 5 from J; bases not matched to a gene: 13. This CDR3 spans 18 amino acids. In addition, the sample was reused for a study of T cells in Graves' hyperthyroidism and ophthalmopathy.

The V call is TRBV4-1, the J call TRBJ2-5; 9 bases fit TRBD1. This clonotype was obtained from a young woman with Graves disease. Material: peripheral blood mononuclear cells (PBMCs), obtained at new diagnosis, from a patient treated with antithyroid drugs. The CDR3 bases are TGCGCCAGCAGCCAAGATCGCCCCACAGGGGGCCGACGGGAGACCCAGTACTTC. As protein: CASSQDRPTGGRRETQYF.